These 29 T cell receptor beta chains share one sample of origin, sequenced in a study of OX40 agonist ivuxolimab in advanced cancers. The assay was immunoSEQ multiplex PCR, and TCRdb's table has in-frame clones only and misses some. This sample has 35,000 to 45,000 clones, with approximately 80% found just once. The source material was CD4+ or CD8+ T cells sorted from blood, sampled in a trial of the OX40 agonist ivuxolimab. The receptor source for this set is an adult with an advanced solid tumor such as melanoma, head and neck, liver or kidney cancer.

The chain combines TRBV6-4 with TRBJ2-5, with D hard to call. The germline V and J ends were trimmed by 2 bases and 5 bases, with 15 bases remaining between them. CDR1 and CDR2 from the germline V gene are MRHNA and SNTAGT. The CDR3 length is 15 residues. The CDR3 DNA sequence: TGTGCCAGCAGTGACCGGGCCGCCCCCGGGGAGACCCAGTACTTC. This codes for CASSDRAAPGETQYF.

The rearrangement joins TRBV28 to TRBJ2-1; 10 bases line up with TRBD2. Looked up from germline, CDR1 is MDHEN and CDR2 is SYDVKM. Unmatched junction bases numbered 6, after V lost 4 bases and J lost 6 bases. CDR3 length: 15 residues. The CDR3 loop is CASSYLAGAGNEQFF. The CDR3 DNA reads as TGTGCCAGCAGTTATCTAGCGGGGGCTGGCAATGAGCAGTTCTTC.

This clone occurred a few times. The junction and the germline gene differ at one end; a read error may be behind it. The V gene is TRBV7-7, the J gene TRBJ2-7; D perhaps matches TRBD2 (6 bases). This CDR3 spans 13 amino acids. Germline CDR1 SSHAT, CDR2 FNYEAQ (reference sequence). The CDR3 coding sequence is TGTGCTAGCAGCCCGTCGGGAGTTTACGAGCAGTACTTC. Amino acid sequence: CASSPSGVYEQYF.

The V and J genes are TRBV7-2 and TRBJ2-5; D not resolved. This CDR3 comprises 15 residues. Trimming removed 5 bases at V and 0 bases at J, with 13 bases between. The germline V gene encodes CDR1 SGHTA and CDR2 FQGNSA. The CDR3 sequence is CASSDPSWDQETQYF. The CDR3 coding sequence is TGTGCCAGCAGCGACCCCTCTTGGGACCAAGAGACCCAGTACTTC.

V is TRBV6-4 and J is TRBJ2-2, with D tentatively TRBD1 (6 bases). The germline CDR1 and CDR2 sequences are MRHNA and SNTAGT. V gave up 2 bases and J gave up 0 bases, with 10 bases separating them. The CDR3 has 16 residues. The CDR3 region has the DNA TGTGCCAGCAGTGACCCAGGGGTTTCGAACACCGGGGAGCTGTTTTTT. This sequence encodes CASSDPGVSNTGELFF.

This chain links TRBV2 with TRBJ1-4, with 8 bases that match TRBD1. The CDR3 loop spans 15 amino acids. V shed 7 bases, J shed 8 bases, and the junction held 12 bases outside the gene matches. Germline V lookup: CDR1 SNHLY, CDR2 FYNNEI. CDR3 residues: CASTHRGSWEEKLFF. The CDR3, as DNA: TGTGCCAGCACCCACAGGGGGTCCTGGGAGGAAAAACTGTTTTTT.

This clone was seen only once. V is TRBV7-2 and J is TRBJ2-5; D not certain. The CDR3 runs to 14 residues. Deletions cut 1 base from V and 2 bases from J, with 8 bases between. CDR1 is SGHTA and CDR2 is FQGNSA in the germline V gene. CDR3 amino acids: CASSLDGIQETQYF. CDR3 sequence (DNA): TGTGCCAGCAGCTTAGATGGAATTCAAGAGACCCAGTACTTC.

This clone came up a few times. The chain recombines TRBV9 with TRBJ2-3; a possible D gene is TRBD2 (6 bases). The CDR3 spans 15 residues. The germline V and J ends were trimmed by 5 bases and 0 bases, with 13 bases remaining between them. The germline V gene has CDR1 SGDLS and CDR2 YYNGEE. The CDR3: CASSESGYSTDTQYF. The CDR3 coding sequence is TGTGCCAGCAGTGAAAGCGGGTATAGCACAGATACGCAGTATTTT.

To note about this clone: At the DNA level, this CDR3 is encoded by other sequences in the same sample as well. This rearrangement joins TRBV5-6 to TRBJ2-1; 8 bases are shared with TRBD2. The CDR3 totals 14 residues. The V gene end was trimmed by 1 base and the J gene end by 3 bases; junction bases not matched to a gene: 0. Germline lookup yields CDR1 SGHDT and CDR2 YYEEEE. This CDR3 reads CASSLTSGYNEQFF. The DNA for the CDR3 is TGTGCCAGCAGCTTGACTAGCGGCTACAATGAGCAGTTCTTC.

V gene TRBV7-9 combines with J gene TRBJ2-3, with 14 bases identical to TRBD2. V shed 5 bases, J shed 6 bases, and the junction held 7 bases outside the gene matches. The CDR3 runs to 16 residues. The germline V gene has CDR1 SEHNR and CDR2 FQNEAQ (reference sequence). The CDR3 region has the DNA TGTGCCAGCAGCCATGGACTAGCGGGAGGTGCCGATACGCAGTATTTT. This encodes CASSHGLAGGADTQYF.

V usage is TRBV2 and J usage is TRBJ2-7; a possible D gene is TRBD2 (5 bases). The CDR3 extends over 11 amino acids. Per germline, CDR1 SNHLY and CDR2 FYNNEI. Trimming stripped 8 bases from V and 2 bases from J, with 7 bases between. The CDR3 loop reads CASPGAYEQYF. The CDR3 region has the DNA TGTGCCAGCCCCGGGGCCTACGAGCAGTACTTC. Based on the CDR3 plus reference TRBV2 and TRBJ2-7, the full variable domain is EPEVTQTPSHQVTQMGQEVILRCVPISNHLYFYWYRQILGQKVEFLVSFYNNEISEKSEIFDDQFSVERPDGSNFTLKIRSTKLEDSAMYFCASPGAYEQYFGPGTRLTVT.

This clone was observed once. This sequence joins TRBV18 and TRBJ2-3; 7 nucleotides agree with TRBD2. With 6 bases clipped from V and 0 bases from J, the junction kept 9 bases outside the gene matches. The CDR3 has 16 residues. The germline V gene has CDR1 KGHSH and CDR2 LQKENI. The CDR3, as DNA: TGTGCCAGCTCCCAGCTAACGCGGGAGAGCACAGATACGCAGTATTTT. Protein: CASSQLTRESTDTQYF.

This chain links TRBV6-6 with TRBJ2-7; the match to TRBD1 covers 7 bases. CDR1 is MNHNY, CDR2 SVGAGI, per germline (reference sequence). The CDR3 sequence is 15 residues long. Trimming took 7 bases from V and 6 from J; bases not matched to a gene: 15. In DNA, the CDR3 is TGTGCCAGCATTCCCTCGACAGGGTTCATGGGCGAGCAGTACTTC. Translating gives CASIPSTGFMGEQYF.

In DNA, the CDR3 is TGCGCCAGCAGTGAGCTAGCGGGAGGGCCGCGAGAGACCCAGTACTTC. Protein sequence: CASSELAGGPRETQYF. The rearrangement joins TRBV10-1 to TRBJ2-5, with 12 bases lining up with TRBD2. In germline, CDR1 is WNHNN, CDR2 SYGVQD (reference sequence). There are 16 residues in the CDR3. The junction had 5 bases not matched to a gene; V was cut back by 2 bases and J by 4 bases.

CDR3 nucleotide sequence: TGTGCCAGCAGCCACTTCAGGGACCAGCCCCAGCATTTT. This gives the protein CASSHFRDQPQHF. The chain joins TRBV28 to TRBJ1-5; D might be TRBD1 (5 bases). Deletions cut 6 bases from V and 7 bases from J, with 13 bases between. Germline CDR1 MDHEN, CDR2 SYDVKM. This CDR3 has 13 amino acids.

The rearrangement joins TRBV5-5 to TRBJ2-5; D tentatively reads TRBD1 or TRBD2 (7 bases each). The length of the CDR3 is 15 residues. Germline lookup yields CDR1 SGHKS and CDR2 YYEKEE (reference sequence). Trimming pared 3 bases from V and 2 bases from J, leaving 14 bases between. In DNA form, the CDR3 reads TGTGCCAGCAGCTGGGAGGGGGCTTCACAAGAGACCCAGTACTTC. Amino acids: CASSWEGASQETQYF.

The V call is TRBV7-3, the J call TRBJ1-3; TRBD1 aligns across 8 bases. The CDR3 runs 22 residues. J gave up 0 bases and V 1 base, and 20 bases lay outside the gene matches. Germline V lookup: CDR1 SGHTA, CDR2 FQGTGA. CDR3 DNA: TGTGCCAGCAGCTTAATTGGGTCGCGTCGGGACAGGTTTCCGAACTCTGGAAACACCATATATTTT. This encodes CASSLIGSRRDRFPNSGNTIYF.

This chain uses TRBV10-1 with TRBJ2-7; unclear D gene. This CDR3 has 14 residues. Germline CDR1 is WNHNN and CDR2 is SYGVQD (reference sequence). V dropped 4 bases and J dropped 1 base, with 11 bases sitting between them. The CDR3 nucleotides are TGCGCCAGCAGTGGGGCCCTAAATTCCTACGAGCAGTACTTC. Amino acids: CASSGALNSYEQYF.

The chain has TRBV18 and TRBJ1-1; D is possibly TRBD1 (5 bases). Trimming stripped 3 bases from V and 6 bases from J, with 11 bases between. The CDR3 is made up of 13 amino acids. CDR1 is KGHSH, CDR2 LQKENI, per germline. The CDR3 DNA follows: TGTGCCAGCTCACCTCCTGGACAATCTGAAGCTTTCTTT. Translating gives CASSPPGQSEAFF. The full variable domain, in which reference TRBV18 and TRBJ1-1 provide the parts outside the CDR3, is NAGVMQNPRHLVRRRGQEARLRCSPMKGHSHVYWYRQLPEEGLKFMVYLQKENIIDESGMPKERFSAEFPKEGPSILRIQQVVRGDSAAYFCASSPPGQSEAFFGQGTRLTVV.

This clone has more than one count but fewer than ten. The genes are TRBV19 and TRBJ2-7; 8 bases line up with TRBD2. Per the germline V gene, CDR1 is LNHDA and CDR2 is SQIVND (reference sequence). Unmatched junction bases numbered 2, after V lost 4 bases and J lost 3 bases. The CDR3 extends over 13 amino acids. CDR3 region: CASSTGGVYEQYF. The CDR3 DNA is TGTGCCAGTAGTACGGGGGGGGTCTACGAGCAGTACTTC. Full variable domain (missing parts from reference TRBV19 and TRBJ2-7): DGGITQSPKYLFRKEGQNVTLSCEQNLNHDAMYWYRQDPGQGLRLIYYSQIVNDFQKGDIAEGYSVSREKKESFPLTVTSAQKNPTAFYLCASSTGGVYEQYFGPGTRLTVT.

This chain uses TRBV28 with TRBJ1-2; D possibly corresponds to TRBD1 (6 bases). CDR3 size: 17 residues. Deletions cut 2 bases from V and 8 bases from J, with 24 bases between. Germline CDR1 is MDHEN and CDR2 is SYDVKM. The CDR3 bases are TGTGCCAGCAGTTTAGACCCTTGGGGGCGTAATGAGAGCGGCTACACCTTC. It translates to CASSLDPWGRNESGYTF.

V gene TRBV6-5 combines with J gene TRBJ1-1, with D tentatively TRBD1 (5 bases). Trimming removed 0 bases at V and 5 bases at J, with 13 bases between. Germline values: CDR1 MNHEY, CDR2 SVGAGI. The CDR3 length is 15 residues. CDR3 residues: CASSYSSFEGTEAFF. The CDR3 DNA reads as TGTGCCAGCAGTTACTCGAGTTTCGAGGGGACTGAAGCTTTCTTT.

CDR3 sequence (DNA): TGTGCCAGCTTTGGGGGGGTTAGCGATACGCAGTATTTT. Translation gives CASFGGVSDTQYF. This chain joins TRBV7-2 and TRBJ2-3; 7 nucleotides match TRBD2. The CDR3 runs 13 residues. Looked up from germline, CDR1 is SGHTA and CDR2 is FQGNSA. Germline trimming cut 8 bases from V and 6 bases from J; bases unmatched to any gene: 8.

This rearrangement joins TRBV4-3 to TRBJ2-4; D may correspond to TRBD1 or TRBD2 (5 bases each). The CDR3 loop spans 17 amino acids. The V gene lost 4 bases and the J gene lost 0 bases, with 16 bases spanning the gap. Germline V gene data show CDR1 as LGHNA and CDR2 as YSLEER. CDR3 nucleotide sequence: TGCGCCAGCAGCCGGGAGTTGGGGCCAGAAGCCAAAAACATTCAGTACTTC. Translating gives CASSRELGPEAKNIQYF.

The chain uses TRBV27 and TRBJ1-2; D unclear. Germline values: CDR1 MNHEY, CDR2 SMNVEV (reference sequence). The V and J ends lost 0 bases and 2 bases respectively, with 13 bases between them. CDR3 length: 16 amino acids. CDR3 nucleotide sequence: TGTGCCAGCAGTTTATCCTTTATCCCCGGGAACTATGGCTACACCTTC. Protein product: CASSLSFIPGNYGYTF.

The rearrangement links TRBV9 to TRBJ2-4, with D uncertain. The CDR3 is made up of 14 amino acids. The germline gives CDR1 SGDLS, CDR2 YYNGEE. Trimming stripped 1 base from V and 6 bases from J, with 11 bases between. The CDR3 loop reads CASSVSRGGNIQYF. The CDR3 DNA sequence: TGTGCCAGCAGCGTATCTAGAGGCGGAAACATTCAGTACTTC.

The chain carries TRBV5-8 and TRBJ2-5; TRBD1 is a possible D gene (6 bases). V was shortened by 3 bases and J by 5 bases, with 20 bases between the two germline ends. Germline-derived CDR1 and CDR2 are SGHTS and YDEGEE. The CDR3 is 16 amino acids. CDR3 amino acids: CASSWGPLRGRETQYF. CDR3 nucleotide sequence: TGTGCCAGCAGCTGGGGGCCCCTCAGGGGCCGCGAGACCCAGTACTTC.

V and J are TRBV6-6 and TRBJ2-7; 10 bases agree with TRBD1. After removal of 4 bases from V and 7 bases from J, the junction contained 7 bases not matched to a gene. Germline V CDR1 and CDR2: MNHNY, SVGAGI (reference sequence). The CDR3 extends over 14 amino acids. CDR3 sequence: CASSSRDRGLEQYF. The CDR3 region has the DNA TGTGCCAGCAGTTCGAGAGACAGGGGGCTTGAGCAGTACTTC.

The gene calls are TRBV4-1 and TRBJ2-3, with D tentatively TRBD1 (5 bases). This CDR3 region has 14 residues. V gave up 0 bases and J gave up 4 bases, with 8 bases separating them. The germline CDR1 and CDR2 sequences are MGHRA and YSYEKL. The DNA of the CDR3 is TGCGCCAGCAGCCAAGAAAGCAGGGCAGATACGCAGTATTTT. Translated, it gives CASSQESRADTQYF.